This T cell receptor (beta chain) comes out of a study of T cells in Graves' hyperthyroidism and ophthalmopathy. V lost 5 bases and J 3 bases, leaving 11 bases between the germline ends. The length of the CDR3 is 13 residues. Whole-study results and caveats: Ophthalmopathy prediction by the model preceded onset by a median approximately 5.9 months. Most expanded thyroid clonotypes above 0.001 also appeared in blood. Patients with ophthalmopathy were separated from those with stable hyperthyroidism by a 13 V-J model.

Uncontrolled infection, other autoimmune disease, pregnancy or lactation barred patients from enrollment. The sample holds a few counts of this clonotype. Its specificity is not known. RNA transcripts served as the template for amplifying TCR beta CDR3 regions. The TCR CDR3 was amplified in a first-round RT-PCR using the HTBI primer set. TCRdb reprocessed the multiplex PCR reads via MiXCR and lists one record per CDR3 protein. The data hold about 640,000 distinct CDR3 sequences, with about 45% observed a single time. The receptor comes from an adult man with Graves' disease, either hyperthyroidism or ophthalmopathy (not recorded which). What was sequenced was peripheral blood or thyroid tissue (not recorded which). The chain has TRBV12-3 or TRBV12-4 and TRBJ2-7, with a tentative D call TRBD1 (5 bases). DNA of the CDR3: TGTGCCAGCAGTGAGGTGGACATCTACGAGCAGTACTTC. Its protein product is CASSEVDIYEQYF.